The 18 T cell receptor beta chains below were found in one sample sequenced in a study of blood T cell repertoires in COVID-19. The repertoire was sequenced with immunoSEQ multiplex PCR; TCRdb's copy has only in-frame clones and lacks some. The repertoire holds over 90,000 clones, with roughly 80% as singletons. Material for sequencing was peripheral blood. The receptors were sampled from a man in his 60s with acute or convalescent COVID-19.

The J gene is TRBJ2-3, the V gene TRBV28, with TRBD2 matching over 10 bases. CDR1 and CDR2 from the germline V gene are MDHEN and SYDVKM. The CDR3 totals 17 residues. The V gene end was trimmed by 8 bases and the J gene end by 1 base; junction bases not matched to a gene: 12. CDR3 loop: CASSPSGSLFGTDTQYF. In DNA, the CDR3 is TGTGCCAGCTCGCCTAGCGGGAGTCTCTTTGGCACAGATACGCAGTATTTT.

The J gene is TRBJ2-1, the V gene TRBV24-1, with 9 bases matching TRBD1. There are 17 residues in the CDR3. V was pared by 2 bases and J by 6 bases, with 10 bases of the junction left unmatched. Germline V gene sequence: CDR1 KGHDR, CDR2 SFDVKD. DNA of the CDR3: TGTGCCACCAGTGATTCCGCCGGGACAGGGTCCATCAATGAGCAGTTCTTC. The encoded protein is CATSDSAGTGSINEQFF.

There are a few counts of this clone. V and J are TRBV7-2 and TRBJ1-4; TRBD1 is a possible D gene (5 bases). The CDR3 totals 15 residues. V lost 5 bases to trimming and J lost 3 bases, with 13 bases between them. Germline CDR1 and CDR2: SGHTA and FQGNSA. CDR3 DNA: TGTGCCAGCAGCCTCCAACAGGCAGCTAATGAAAAACTGTTTTTT. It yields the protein CASSLQQAANEKLFF.

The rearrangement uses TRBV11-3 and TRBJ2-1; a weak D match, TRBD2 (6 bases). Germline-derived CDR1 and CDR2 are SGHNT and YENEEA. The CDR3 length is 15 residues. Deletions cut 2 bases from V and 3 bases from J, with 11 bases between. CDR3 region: CASSLRGGDYNEQFF. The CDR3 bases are TGTGCCAGCAGCTTAAGGGGCGGGGACTACAATGAGCAGTTCTTC.

CDR3 region: CASKAGPRETQYF. The CDR3 DNA reads TGTGCCAGTAAGGCAGGGCCAAGAGAGACCCAGTACTTC. J is TRBJ2-5 and V is TRBV19, with D maybe TRBD1 (5 bases). V lost 7 bases and J lost 4, with 13 bases in between. Per germline, CDR1 LNHDA and CDR2 SQIVND (reference sequence). The CDR3 has 13 residues.

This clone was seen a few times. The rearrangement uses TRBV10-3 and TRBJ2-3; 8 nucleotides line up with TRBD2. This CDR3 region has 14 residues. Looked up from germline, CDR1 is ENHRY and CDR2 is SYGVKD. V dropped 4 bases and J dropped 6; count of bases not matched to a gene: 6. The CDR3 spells CAISAGGDGDTQYF. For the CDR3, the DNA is TGTGCCATCAGTGCGGGAGGGGATGGGGATACGCAGTATTTT.

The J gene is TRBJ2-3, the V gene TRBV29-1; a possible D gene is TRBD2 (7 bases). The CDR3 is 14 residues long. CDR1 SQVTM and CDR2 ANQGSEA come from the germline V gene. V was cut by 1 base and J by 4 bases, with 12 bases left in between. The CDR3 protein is CSVEGGGGADTQYF. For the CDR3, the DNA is TGCAGCGTTGAAGGAGGCGGGGGCGCAGATACGCAGTATTTT.

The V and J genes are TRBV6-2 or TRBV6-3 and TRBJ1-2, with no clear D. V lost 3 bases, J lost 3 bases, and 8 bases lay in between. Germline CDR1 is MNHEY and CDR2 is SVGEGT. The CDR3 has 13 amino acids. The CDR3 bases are TGTGCCAGCAGTTATGGCCCAGACTATGGCTACACCTTC. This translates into CASSYGPDYGYTF.

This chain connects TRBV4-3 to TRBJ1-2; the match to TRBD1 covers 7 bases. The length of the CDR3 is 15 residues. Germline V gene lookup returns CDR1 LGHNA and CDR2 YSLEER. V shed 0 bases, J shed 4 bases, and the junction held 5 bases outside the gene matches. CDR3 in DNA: TGCGCCAGCAGCCAAGATTCGGGACAGCGCTATGGCTACACCTTC. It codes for CASSQDSGQRYGYTF.

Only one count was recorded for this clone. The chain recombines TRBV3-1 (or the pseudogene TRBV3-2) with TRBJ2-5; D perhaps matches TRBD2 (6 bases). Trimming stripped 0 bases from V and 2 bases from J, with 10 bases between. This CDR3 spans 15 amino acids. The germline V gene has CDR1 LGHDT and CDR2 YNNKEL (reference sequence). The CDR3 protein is CASSQDRGWQETQYF. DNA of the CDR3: TGTGCCAGCAGCCAAGATCGGGGGTGGCAAGAGACCCAGTACTTC.

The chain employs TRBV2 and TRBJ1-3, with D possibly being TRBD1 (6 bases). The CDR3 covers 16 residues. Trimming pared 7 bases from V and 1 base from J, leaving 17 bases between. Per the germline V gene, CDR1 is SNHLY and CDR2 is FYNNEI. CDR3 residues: CASKSTGRMSGNTIYF. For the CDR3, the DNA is TGTGCCAGCAAGTCGACAGGTCGGATGTCTGGAAACACCATATATTTT.

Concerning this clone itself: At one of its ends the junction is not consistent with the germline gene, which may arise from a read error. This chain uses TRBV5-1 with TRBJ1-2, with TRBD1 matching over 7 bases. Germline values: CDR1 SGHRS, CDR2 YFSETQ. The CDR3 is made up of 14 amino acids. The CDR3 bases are TGCGCCAGCAGCTTGGAGGGGGCTAAGTATGGCTACACCTTC. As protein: CASSLEGAKYGYTF.

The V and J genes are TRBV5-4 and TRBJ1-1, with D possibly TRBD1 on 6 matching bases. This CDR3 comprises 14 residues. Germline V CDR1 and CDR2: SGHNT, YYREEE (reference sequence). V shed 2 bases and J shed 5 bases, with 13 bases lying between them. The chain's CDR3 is CASSFQQGGTEAFF. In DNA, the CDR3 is TGTGCCAGCAGCTTTCAACAGGGTGGTACTGAAGCTTTCTTT.

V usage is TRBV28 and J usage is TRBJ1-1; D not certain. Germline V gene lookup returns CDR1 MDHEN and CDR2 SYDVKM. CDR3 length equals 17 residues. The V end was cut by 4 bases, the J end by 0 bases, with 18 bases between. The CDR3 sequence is CASSSSWRVDMNTEAFF. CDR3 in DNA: TGTGCCAGCAGTTCCTCGTGGAGAGTCGATATGAACACTGAAGCTTTCTTT.

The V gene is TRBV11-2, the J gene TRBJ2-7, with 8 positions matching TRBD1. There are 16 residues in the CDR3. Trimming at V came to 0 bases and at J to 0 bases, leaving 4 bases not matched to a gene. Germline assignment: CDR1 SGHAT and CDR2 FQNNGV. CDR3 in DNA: TGTGCCAGCAGCTTAGAGCCAGGGGGCCCCTCCTACGAGCAGTACTTC. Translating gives CASSLEPGGPSYEQYF.

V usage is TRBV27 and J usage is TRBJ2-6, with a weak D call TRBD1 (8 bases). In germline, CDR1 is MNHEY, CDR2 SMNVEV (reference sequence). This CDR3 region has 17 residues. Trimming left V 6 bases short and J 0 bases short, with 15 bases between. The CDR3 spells CASRSQGGVSGANVLTF. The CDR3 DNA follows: TGTGCCAGCAGGTCACAGGGGGGGGTCTCTGGGGCCAACGTCCTGACTTTC.

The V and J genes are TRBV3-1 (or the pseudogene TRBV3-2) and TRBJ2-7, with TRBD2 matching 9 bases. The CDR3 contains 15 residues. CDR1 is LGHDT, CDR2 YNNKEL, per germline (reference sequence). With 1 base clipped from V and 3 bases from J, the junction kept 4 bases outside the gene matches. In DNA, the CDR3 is TGTGCCAGCAGCCAAGGAGTTAGCGGGAGCTACGAGCAGTACTTC. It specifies CASSQGVSGSYEQYF.

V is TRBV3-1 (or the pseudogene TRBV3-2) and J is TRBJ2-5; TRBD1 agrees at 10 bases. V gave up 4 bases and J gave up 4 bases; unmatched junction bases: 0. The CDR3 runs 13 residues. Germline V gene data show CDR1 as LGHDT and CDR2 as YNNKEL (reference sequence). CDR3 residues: CASSRTGGETQYF. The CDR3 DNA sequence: TGTGCCAGCAGCCGGACAGGGGGAGAGACCCAGTACTTC.